A selection of T cell receptor beta chains follows, all from one sample in a study of blood T cells in healthy people across ages. Via MiXCR, TCRdb re-called the 5' RACE reads, giving one row per CDR3 protein. This table holds fewer than 2 million distinct CDR3 sequences, roughly 43% found once. Sequencing used blood. All receptors come from a human donor in good health. The CDR3 runs from the conserved cysteine through the conserved F or W. D genes are given only for firm matches. The size of a clone is reported for some rows only, either as once, few or many, or as a class for expanded clones.

clone_size d_call j_call v_call cdr3_nt cdr3_aa
. . TRBJ1-2 TRBV12-3/TRBV12-4 TGTGCCAGCAGTTGGGACGTCGAGTTCTATGGCTACACCTTC CASSWDVEFYGYTF
. . TRBJ1-2 TRBV20-1 TGCAGTGCTAGGGTTATTTCGTATGGCTACACCTTC CSARVISYGYTF
. . TRBJ2-7 TRBV4-1 TGCGCCAGCAGCCAAGATTTTGGTTGGATCTACGAGCAGTACTTC CASSQDFGWIYEQYF
few . TRBJ1-2 TRBV7-9 TGTGCCAGCCCGACCGGGGGAATCGATGGCTACACCTTC CASPTGGIDGYTF
. . TRBJ2-5 TRBV11-2 TGTGCCAGCAGCTTAAACCCGGGACTTCGAGAGACCCAGTACTTC CASSLNPGLRETQYF
. . TRBJ1-2 TRBV4-1 TGCGCCAGCAGCCAAGCACTAGACAGTCTCGGAACCTTC CASSQALDSLGTF
. TRBD1 TRBJ2-7 TRBV5-1 TGCGCCAGCTGCCTCCATGGACAGGACGAGCAGTACTTC CASCLHGQDEQYF
few . TRBJ1-5 TRBV29-1 TGCAGCGTTGAAGAAGACGGTATCGATGGGCCCCAGCATTTT CSVEEDGIDGPQHF
. . TRBJ2-1 TRBV12-3/TRBV12-4 TGTGCCAGCAGTCGCCTAACCCCGACCTACAATGAGCAGTTCTTC CASSRLTPTYNEQFF
. . TRBJ2-1 TRBV20-1 TGCAGAATCGAACGATACTCCTACAATGAGCAGTTCTTC CRIERYSYNEQFF
. TRBD2 TRBJ2-7 TRBV5-6 TGTGCCAGCGGCCCGGGGGGGACTAGCGGGAGCAACGAGCAGTACTTC CASGPGGTSGSNEQYF
. . TRBJ1-5 TRBV20-1 TGCAGTGCACTAGGGAGAGGCAATCAGCCCCAGCATTTT CSALGRGNQPQHF
few TRBD1 TRBJ1-6 TRBV7-6 TGTGCCAGCAGAGGACAGGGATCAAATTCACCCCTCCACTTT CASRGQGSNSPLHF
. . TRBJ1-5 TRBV20-1 TGCAGTGCCCGGGGAGGGGGAGAGCAGCCCCAGCATTTT CSARGGGEQPQHF
. . TRBJ2-5 TRBV7-2 TGTGCCAGCAGAAATGGGGGCCAAGAGACCCAGTACTTC CASRNGGQETQYF
few . TRBJ1-1 TRBV5-5 TGTGCCAGCAGCCCCTATTACCGGAACACTGAAGCTTTCTTT CASSPYYRNTEAFF
. . TRBJ2-7 TRBV20-1 TGCAGTGCTAGAGTTGTTTACGAGCAGTACTTC CSARVVYEQYF
few TRBD2 TRBJ2-3 TRBV7-8 TGTGCCAGCAGCTTAAAGCCCGGGACTAGCGGGGTCGCACGTACTAGCACAGATACGCAGTATTTT CASSLKPGTSGVARTSTDTQYF
. TRBD1 TRBJ2-7 TRBV5-1 TGCGCCAGCAGCTTCCTTGCCTCAGGGGGCGGACACGAGCAGTACTTC CASSFLASGGGHEQYF
few TRBD1 TRBJ2-1 TRBV20-1 TGCAGTGCGACCAGACCACCGGGACAGGGGGTCAATGAGCAGTTCTTC CSATRPPGQGVNEQFF
few . TRBJ2-7 TRBV5-1 TGCGCCAGCAGCTTGGGCCCTGGCGCCGACGCCTACGAGCAGTACTTC CASSLGPGADAYEQYF
. . TRBJ2-1 TRBV5-1 TGCGCCAGCAGCTTCCAGCAGGGCTACAATGAGCAGTTCTTC CASSFQQGYNEQFF
few TRBD2 TRBJ2-1 TRBV29-1 TGCAGCGTTGAACTAGCGGAGTTATACAATGAGCAGTTCTTC CSVELAELYNEQFF
few . TRBJ1-2 TRBV7-2 TGTGCCAGCAGCTTAGCGGTGGGGGAACAGCATGGCTACACCTTC CASSLAVGEQHGYTF
few TRBD1 TRBJ2-7 TRBV9 TGTGCCAGCAGCGTAAGGACAGGGACCTACGAGCAGTACTTC CASSVRTGTYEQYF
few . TRBJ2-5 TRBV7-9 TGTGCCAGCAGCTTAATCAGGGGACAAGAGACCCAGTACTTC CASSLIRGQETQYF
. . TRBJ1-2 TRBV12-3/TRBV12-4 TGTGCCAGCAGCCGTACGCCTACAGGGTTGGCTGGCAACACCTTC CASSRTPTGLAGNTF
many TRBD2 TRBJ2-7 TRBV7-2 TGTGCCAGCAGCCTCCGGACTAGCGGGGACTCCTACGAGCAGTACTTC CASSLRTSGDSYEQYF